The rows below give T cell receptor beta chains drawn from one sample of a study of blood T cells in healthy people across ages. Via MiXCR, TCRdb re-called the 5' RACE reads, giving one row per CDR3 protein. The profile shows about 1.5 million distinct CDR3 sequences, approximately 43% of them singletons. Sequencing was carried out using blood. These TCRs come from a woman under 30 in good health. Each CDR3 is given with its conserved first and last residue. D genes are given only for firm matches. Expanded clones are given a class, and other clones once, few, many or no size at all.

v_gene,d_gene,j_gene,abundance,CDR3aa,CDR3nt
TRBV5-1,NA,TRBJ2-3,NA,CASSLGPIMPTDTQYF,TGCGCCAGCAGCTTGGGGCCCATAATGCCCACAGATACGCAGTATTTT
TRBV4-1,NA,TRBJ2-7,NA,CASSQTATVSYEQYF,TGCGCCAGCAGCCAGACAGCGACAGTATCCTACGAGCAGTACTTC
TRBV29-1,NA,TRBJ1-1,once,CSVIQGGNTEAFF,TGCAGCGTGATACAGGGCGGGAACACTGAAGCTTTCTTT
TRBV7-9,NA,TRBJ2-7,NA,CASNQGGRGTYEQYF,TGTGCCAGCAACCAAGGGGGGAGGGGCACCTACGAGCAGTACTTC
TRBV4-2,TRBD2,TRBJ2-1,few,CASSPVTSDHEQFF,TGTGCCAGCAGCCCAGTGACTAGCGATCATGAGCAGTTCTTC
TRBV2,NA,TRBJ1-2,NA,CASSVTDYGYTF,TGTGCCAGCAGTGTTACAGACTATGGCTACACCTTC
TRBV29-1,NA,TRBJ2-3,NA,CSVPRDLDTQYF,TGCAGCGTCCCCCGGGACTTAGATACGCAGTATTTT
TRBV6-5,NA,TRBJ1-2,NA,CASSPLNRYGYTF,TGTGCCAGCAGCCCGCTAAATCGGTATGGCTACACCTTC
TRBV21-1,NA,TRBJ2-7,NA,CASSKEVGGHEQYF,TGTGCCAGCAGCAAAGAAGTTGGGGGCCACGAGCAGTACTTC
TRBV12-3/TRBV12-4,NA,TRBJ2-5,NA,CASSLVTYQETQYF,TGTGCCAGCAGTTTAGTGACGTACCAAGAGACCCAGTACTTC
TRBV6-2/TRBV6-3,TRBD1,TRBJ2-2,once,CVSSSGTANTGELFF,TGTGTCAGCAGTTCCGGGACAGCGAACACCGGGGAGCTGTTTTTT
TRBV19,NA,TRBJ1-5,few,CASSMSGAGQPQHF,TGTGCCAGTAGTATGTCGGGGGCAGGTCAGCCCCAGCATTTT
TRBV20-1,NA,TRBJ2-7,NA,CSARSGRAVTYEQYF,TGCAGCGCTAGATCGGGACGAGCGGTGACCTACGAGCAGTACTTC
TRBV3-1,NA,TRBJ1-6,NA,CASSQGGRGSYNSPLHF,TGTGCCAGCAGCCAAGGGGGCAGGGGCTCCTATAATTCACCCCTCCACTTT
TRBV15,TRBD1,TRBJ1-4,few,CATSGQGAGEKLFF,TGTGCCACCAGCGGACAGGGGGCAGGGGAAAAACTGTTTTTT
TRBV13,NA,TRBJ2-4,NA,CASSFRGPKNIQYF,TGTGCCAGCAGCTTCCGGGGGCCCAAAAACATTCAGTACTTC
TRBV20-1,TRBD1,TRBJ2-7,NA,CSARDPGQGDYEQYF,TGCAGTGCTAGAGATCCTGGACAGGGGGACTACGAGCAGTACTTC
TRBV4-3,NA,TRBJ2-1,NA,CTSSQDMGEVYNEQFF,TGCACCAGCAGCCAAGATATGGGAGAGGTCTACAATGAGCAGTTCTTC
TRBV6-5,NA,TRBJ2-3,NA,CASSYKPTDTQYF,TGTGCCAGCAGTTACAAGCCCACAGATACGCAGTATTTT
TRBV5-1,TRBD1,TRBJ2-7,NA,CASSQGTGGTLYEQYF,TGCGCCAGCAGCCAGGGGACAGGGGGTACCCTCTACGAGCAGTACTTC
TRBV27,TRBD2,TRBJ2-1,NA,CASSLDQRGYNEQFF,TGTGCCAGCAGTTTAGACCAGCGGGGCTACAATGAGCAGTTCTTC
TRBV21-1,NA,TRBJ2-5,NA,CASSKGYSGSLETQYF,TGTGCCAGCAGCAAAGGATACAGCGGGAGTTTAGAGACCCAGTACTTC
TRBV10-3,TRBD2,TRBJ2-1,NA,CAISELTSSGNYNEQFF,TGTGCCATCAGTGAGTTGACCTCTAGCGGGAACTACAATGAGCAGTTCTTC
TRBV4-2,NA,TRBJ2-1,few,CASLGVSYNEQFF,TGTGCCAGCCTCGGAGTCTCCTACAATGAGCAGTTCTTC
TRBV24-1,NA,TRBJ1-1,NA,CATSGGTEAFF,TGTGCCACCAGCGGGGGGACTGAAGCTTTCTTT
TRBV20-1,NA,TRBJ1-2,NA,CSARDLARSSGGYTF,TGTAGTGCTAGAGATTTGGCGAGGTCCTCCGGCGGCTACACCTTC
TRBV2,TRBD1,TRBJ1-1,few,CAYRGTMNTEAFF,TGTGCTTACAGGGGGACGATGAACACTGAAGCTTTCTTT
TRBV25-1,NA,TRBJ2-3,NA,CAGFPPVRDTDTQYF,TGTGCCGGGTTTCCTCCAGTCAGAGACACAGATACGCAGTATTTT
TRBV9,TRBD2,TRBJ2-3,NA,CASSVASGSDTQYF,TGTGCCAGCAGCGTGGCTAGCGGGAGTGATACGCAGTATTTT
TRBV24-1,TRBD2,TRBJ2-3,NA,CATSELAGGTQYF,TGTGCCACCAGTGAACTAGCGGGAGGTACGCAGTATTTT
TRBV6-2/TRBV6-3,NA,TRBJ2-1,few,CASRKREYEQFF,TGTGCCAGCAGAAAACGGGAGTATGAGCAGTTCTTC
TRBV11-2,NA,TRBJ2-1,few,CASSLVEGTGPYNEQFF,TGTGCCAGCAGCTTAGTGGAGGGAACGGGACCCTACAATGAGCAGTTCTTC
TRBV6-2/TRBV6-3,NA,TRBJ1-1,few,CASSATGFYTEAFF,TGTGCCAGCAGTGCGACAGGCTTTTACACTGAAGCTTTCTTT
TRBV30,TRBD2,TRBJ2-1,NA,CAWSIAGGRNEQFF,TGTGCCTGGAGTATAGCGGGGGGAAGGAATGAGCAGTTCTTC
TRBV27,NA,TRBJ1-5,NA,CASSYLQGSNQPQHF,TGTGCCAGCAGTTACTTACAGGGCTCCAATCAGCCCCAGCATTTT
TRBV5-5,NA,TRBJ1-1,few,CASSLIPQGNTEAFF,TGTGCCAGCAGCTTGATTCCCCAAGGGAACACTGAAGCTTTCTTT
TRBV12-3/TRBV12-4,NA,TRBJ2-6,few,CASSLRGLTSGANVLTF,TGTGCCAGCAGTTTGAGAGGTTTGACCTCTGGGGCCAACGTCCTGACTTTC
TRBV12-3/TRBV12-4,NA,TRBJ2-7,NA,CASSFPGPFEQYF,TGTGCCAGCAGTTTCCCTGGACCCTTCGAGCAGTACTTC
TRBV20-1,TRBD2,TRBJ2-1,NA,CSARPSGGLPYNEQFF,TGCAGTGCTAGACCTAGCGGGGGGCTCCCTTACAATGAGCAGTTCTTC
TRBV20-1,TRBD2,TRBJ2-3,NA,CSARGRVAGRLDTQYF,TGCAGTGCTAGGGGACGGGTAGCGGGTCGTCTGGATACGCAGTATTTT
TRBV9,NA,TRBJ2-1,few,CASSVERSGLNYNEQFF,TGTGCCAGCAGCGTAGAAAGATCGGGACTCAACTACAATGAGCAGTTCTTC
TRBV6-2/TRBV6-3,NA,TRBJ1-1,NA,CASRHRITEAFF,TGTGCCAGCAGGCACAGGATCACTGAAGCTTTCTTT
TRBV7-9,NA,TRBJ1-3,NA,CASSPLRGEYGNTIYF,TGTGCCAGCAGCCCCCTGAGAGGGGAATATGGAAACACCATATATTTT
TRBV6-5,TRBD1,TRBJ1-2,few,CASRSTGVYGYTF,TGTGCCAGCAGGTCCACAGGGGTCTATGGCTACACCTTC
TRBV20-1,TRBD2,TRBJ2-3,NA,CSAPRRLAGTDTQYF,TGCAGTGCTCCCCGACGGCTAGCGGGCACAGATACGCAGTATTTT
TRBV7-6,NA,TRBJ1-2,few,CASSLVFQGLILMPGYTF,TGTGCCAGCAGCTTAGTCTTTCAGGGACTAATTCTCATGCCCGGCTACACCTTC
TRBV29-1,TRBD1,TRBJ2-7,few,CSVEVWEKQGASYEQYF,TGCAGCGTTGAAGTGTGGGAGAAGCAGGGGGCTTCCTACGAGCAGTACTTC
TRBV7-9,NA,TRBJ2-2,NA,CASSFDSYTGELFF,TGTGCCAGCAGCTTCGACAGCTACACCGGGGAGCTGTTTTTT
TRBV20-1,NA,TRBJ2-3,NA,CSAARERVGVDTQYF,TGCAGTGCCGCACGGGAAAGGGTAGGGGTGGATACGCAGTATTTT
TRBV13,TRBD2,TRBJ2-7,NA,CASSVGGSCEQYF,TGTGCCAGCAGCGTAGGCGGGAGCTGCGAGCAGTACTTC
TRBV7-2,TRBD1,TRBJ1-2,few,CASSIDRAGYTF,TGTGCCAGCAGCATAGACAGGGCTGGCTACACCTTC
TRBV7-2,TRBD2,TRBJ2-3,NA,CASSFGLASSTDTQYF,TGTGCCAGCAGCTTCGGACTAGCGTCTAGCACAGATACGCAGTATTTT
TRBV5-1,TRBD2,TRBJ2-5,NA,CASSLFGREETQYF,TGCGCCAGCAGCTTGTTCGGGAGGGAAGAGACCCAGTACTTC
TRBV7-9,NA,TRBJ1-4,NA,CASSLTHRSTNEKLFF,TGTGCCAGCAGCCTAACTCACAGGTCGACAAATGAAAAACTGTTTTTT
TRBV30,NA,TRBJ1-2,NA,CAWTHNYGYTF,TGTGCCTGGACTCATAACTATGGCTACACCTTC
TRBV5-1,NA,TRBJ1-2,NA,CASSFGGVSNYGYTF,TGCGCCAGCAGCTTTGGAGGGGTTAGTAACTATGGCTACACCTTC
TRBV30,NA,TRBJ2-6,NA,CALDSTGANVLTF,TGTGCCCTGGACAGCACTGGGGCCAACGTCCTGACTTTC
TRBV4-3,NA,TRBJ1-6,once,CASSKGTLGNSPLHF,TGCGCCAGCAGCAAAGGAACACTTGGAAATTCACCCCTCCACTTT
TRBV28,NA,TRBJ2-6,NA,CASTPIQVANVLTF,TGTGCCAGCACCCCCATACAAGTGGCCAACGTCCTGACTTTC